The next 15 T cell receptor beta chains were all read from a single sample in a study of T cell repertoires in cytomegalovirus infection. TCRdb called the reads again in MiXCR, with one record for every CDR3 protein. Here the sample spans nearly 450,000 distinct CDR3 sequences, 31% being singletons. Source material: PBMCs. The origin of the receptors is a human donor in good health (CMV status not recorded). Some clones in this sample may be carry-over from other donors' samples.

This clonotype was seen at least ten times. The CDR3 reads CASSLDPGRYGYTF. CDR3 sequence (DNA): TGTGCCAGCAGCTTAGATCCAGGGAGGTATGGCTACACCTTC. The genes are TRBV7-2 and TRBJ1-2; the D gene is possibly TRBD1 (5 bases). V was shortened by 1 base and J by 5 bases, with 11 bases between the two germline ends. This CDR3 is 14 amino acids long. Per the germline V gene, CDR1 is SGHTA and CDR2 is FQGNSA.

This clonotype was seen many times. CDR3: CASAQRELAGVNQYEQFF. CDR3 DNA: TGTGCCAGCGCCCAGAGAGAACTAGCGGGGGTGAACCAATATGAGCAGTTCTTC. The chain uses TRBV7-9 and TRBJ2-1; 11 bases align to TRBD2. The CDR3 runs to 18 residues. Germline V gene data show CDR1 as SEHNR and CDR2 as FQNEAQ (reference sequence). V trimming: 8 bases; J trimming: 8 bases; junction bases outside the gene matches: 20.

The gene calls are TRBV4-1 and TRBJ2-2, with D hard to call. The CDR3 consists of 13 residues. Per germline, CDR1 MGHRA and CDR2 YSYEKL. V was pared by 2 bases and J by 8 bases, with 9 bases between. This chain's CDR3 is CASSQFRGGELFF. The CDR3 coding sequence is TGCGCCAGCAGCCAATTCCGCGGAGGGGAGCTGTTTTTT.

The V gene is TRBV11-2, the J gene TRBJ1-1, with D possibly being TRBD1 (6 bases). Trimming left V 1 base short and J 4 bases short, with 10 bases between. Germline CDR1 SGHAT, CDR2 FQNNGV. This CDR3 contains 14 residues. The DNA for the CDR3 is TGTGCCAGCAGCTTAGCATTGGGGGCCACTGAAGCTTTCTTT. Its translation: CASSLALGATEAFF.

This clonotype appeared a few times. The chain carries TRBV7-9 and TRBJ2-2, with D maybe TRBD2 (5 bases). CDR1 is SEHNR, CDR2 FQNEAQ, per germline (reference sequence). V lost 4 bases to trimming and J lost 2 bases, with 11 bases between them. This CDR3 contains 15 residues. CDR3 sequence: CASSSREVNTGELFF. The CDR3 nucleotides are TGTGCCAGCAGCTCCCGGGAAGTTAACACCGGGGAGCTGTTTTTT.

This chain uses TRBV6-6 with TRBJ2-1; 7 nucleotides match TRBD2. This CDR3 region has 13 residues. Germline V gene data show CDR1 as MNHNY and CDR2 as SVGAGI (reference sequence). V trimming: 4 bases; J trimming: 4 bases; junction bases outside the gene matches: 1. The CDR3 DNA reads TGTGCCAGCAGTTCTAGCGGATACAATGAGCAGTTCTTC. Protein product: CASSSSGYNEQFF.

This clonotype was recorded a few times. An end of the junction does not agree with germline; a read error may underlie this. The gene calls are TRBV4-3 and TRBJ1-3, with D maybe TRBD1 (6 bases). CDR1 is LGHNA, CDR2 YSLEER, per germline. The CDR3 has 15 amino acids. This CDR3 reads CASIQTRGTGNTIYF. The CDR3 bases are TGCGCCAGCATCCAAACGAGGGGGACGGGAAACACCATATATTTT.

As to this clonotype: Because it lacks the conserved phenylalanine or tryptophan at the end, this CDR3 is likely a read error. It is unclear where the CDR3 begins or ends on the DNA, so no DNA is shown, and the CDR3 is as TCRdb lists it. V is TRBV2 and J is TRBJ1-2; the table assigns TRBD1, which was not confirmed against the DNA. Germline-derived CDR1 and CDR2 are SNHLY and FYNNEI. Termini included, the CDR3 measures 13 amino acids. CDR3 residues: CASSEQGNYGYPL.

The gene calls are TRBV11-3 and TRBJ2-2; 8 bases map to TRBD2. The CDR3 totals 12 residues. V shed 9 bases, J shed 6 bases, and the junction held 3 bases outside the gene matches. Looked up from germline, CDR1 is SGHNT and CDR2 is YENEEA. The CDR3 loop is CASREGAGELFF. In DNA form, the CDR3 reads TGTGCCAGTCGGGAGGGGGCCGGGGAGCTGTTTTTT. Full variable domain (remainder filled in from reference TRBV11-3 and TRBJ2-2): EAGVVQSPRYKIIEKKQPVAFWCNPISGHNTLYWYLQNLGQGPELLIRYENEEAVDDSQLPKDRFSAERLKGVDSTLKIQPAELGDSAVYLCASREGAGELFFGEGSRLTVL.

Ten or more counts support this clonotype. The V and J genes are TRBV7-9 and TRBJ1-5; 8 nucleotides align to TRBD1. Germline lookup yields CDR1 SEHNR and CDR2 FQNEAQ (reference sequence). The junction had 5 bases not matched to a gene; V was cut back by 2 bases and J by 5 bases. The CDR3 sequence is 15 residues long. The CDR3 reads CASSLWTGSDQPQHF. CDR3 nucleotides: TGTGCCAGCAGCTTATGGACAGGGAGCGATCAGCCCCAGCATTTT.

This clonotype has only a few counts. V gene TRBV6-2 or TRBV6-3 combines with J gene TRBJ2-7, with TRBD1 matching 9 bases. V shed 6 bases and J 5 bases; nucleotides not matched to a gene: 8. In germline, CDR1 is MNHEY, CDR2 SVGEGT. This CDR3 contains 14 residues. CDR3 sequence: CASSNRGRGNEQYF. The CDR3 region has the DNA TGTGCCAGCAGCAACAGGGGGCGAGGGAACGAGCAGTACTTC.

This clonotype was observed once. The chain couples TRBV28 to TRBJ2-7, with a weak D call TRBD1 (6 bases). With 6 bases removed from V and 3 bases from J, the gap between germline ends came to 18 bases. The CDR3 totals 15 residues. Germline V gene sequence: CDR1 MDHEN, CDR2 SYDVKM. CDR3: CASSMPSGQLYEQYF. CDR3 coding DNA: TGTGCCAGCAGCATGCCTTCGGGACAACTCTACGAGCAGTACTTC.

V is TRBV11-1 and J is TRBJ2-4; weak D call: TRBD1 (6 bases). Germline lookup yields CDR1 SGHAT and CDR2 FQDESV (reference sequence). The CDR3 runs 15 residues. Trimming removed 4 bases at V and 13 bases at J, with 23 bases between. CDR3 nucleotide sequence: TGTGCCAGCAGCTCCGGGACATGGGGCAAAAACAGGCAGTACTTC. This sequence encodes CASSSGTWGKNRQYF.

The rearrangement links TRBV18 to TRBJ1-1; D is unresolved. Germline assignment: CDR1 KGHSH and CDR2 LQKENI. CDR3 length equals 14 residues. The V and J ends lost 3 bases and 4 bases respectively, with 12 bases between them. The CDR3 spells CASSPSRFATEAFF. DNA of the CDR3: TGTGCCAGCTCACCGTCTCGATTTGCCACTGAAGCTTTCTTT.

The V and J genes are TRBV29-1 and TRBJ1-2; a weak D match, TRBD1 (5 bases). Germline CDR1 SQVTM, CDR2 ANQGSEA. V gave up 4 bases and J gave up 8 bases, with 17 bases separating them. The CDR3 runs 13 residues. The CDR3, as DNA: TGCAGCGTTGGAAAACAGGATATGGGGGGCTACACCTTC. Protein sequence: CSVGKQDMGGYTF.